Listed below are T cell receptor beta chains from one sample, sequenced in a study of regulatory T cells in long-lasting Graves disease. In TCRdb, the multiplex PCR reads were re-called with MiXCR into one record per CDR3 protein. The table records approximately 360,000 distinct CDR3 sequences, around 11% of them present only once. The same data also went into a second study, on T cells in Graves' hyperthyroidism and ophthalmopathy.

This specimen was peripheral blood mononuclear cells (PBMCs), taken at new diagnosis, from a patient treated with antithyroid drugs. These receptor sequences come from a woman between 18 and 29 years old with Graves disease. Each CDR3 is given with its conserved first and last residue. The D gene is left open where the match is weak. Clone size is shown for a subset of rows, as once, few, many or a class of expanded clone.

J,V,D,size,DNA,CDR3
TRBJ2-1,TRBV24-1,TRBD2,many,TGTGCCACCAGTGGACTAGCGGGAGAAGGTTTACCCTACAATGAGCAGTTCTTC,CATSGLAGEGLPYNEQFF
TRBJ1-2,TRBV20-1,-,-,TGCAGTGCTACGACAGCGGCCTATGGCTACACCTTC,CSATTAAYGYTF
TRBJ1-1,TRBV11-1,-,many,TGTGCCAGCAGCTTAGTTGGTGGGGAAACCAACACTGAAGCTTTCTTT,CASSLVGGETNTEAFF
TRBJ1-1,TRBV12-3/TRBV12-4,TRBD1,-,TGTGCCAGCAGTCCGGACAGGGGGGGGAACACTGAAGCTTTCTTT,CASSPDRGGNTEAFF
TRBJ1-6,TRBV20-1,-,many,TGCAGTGCCCCAGTCCAGGCGTCACCCCTCCACTTT,CSAPVQASPLHF
TRBJ2-3,TRBV18,-,many,TGTGCCAGCTCACCACCGAGTCGGAGAGATACGCAGTATTTT,CASSPPSRRDTQYF
TRBJ2-5,TRBV7-3,-,few,TGTGCCAGCAGCTTGCGACGGGAAGAGACCCAGTACTTC,CASSLRREETQYF
TRBJ2-1,TRBV5-1,TRBD2,many,TGCGCCAGCAGCTTGGTCCCCGGGGGGGCGTCGAATGAGCAGTTCTTC,CASSLVPGGASNEQFF
TRBJ2-3,TRBV5-4,-,-,TGTGCCAGCAGCTTGGGGGGGTCCACTAGCACAGATACGCAGTATTTT,CASSLGGSTSTDTQYF
TRBJ2-5,TRBV20-1,-,many,TGCAGTGCTAGCCTAAGAGAGACCCAGTACTTC,CSASLRETQYF
TRBJ1-1,TRBV19,TRBD1,-,TGTGCCAGTAGTAGGGGACAGGGGACGGCGGCAGCTTTCTTT,CASSRGQGTAAAFF